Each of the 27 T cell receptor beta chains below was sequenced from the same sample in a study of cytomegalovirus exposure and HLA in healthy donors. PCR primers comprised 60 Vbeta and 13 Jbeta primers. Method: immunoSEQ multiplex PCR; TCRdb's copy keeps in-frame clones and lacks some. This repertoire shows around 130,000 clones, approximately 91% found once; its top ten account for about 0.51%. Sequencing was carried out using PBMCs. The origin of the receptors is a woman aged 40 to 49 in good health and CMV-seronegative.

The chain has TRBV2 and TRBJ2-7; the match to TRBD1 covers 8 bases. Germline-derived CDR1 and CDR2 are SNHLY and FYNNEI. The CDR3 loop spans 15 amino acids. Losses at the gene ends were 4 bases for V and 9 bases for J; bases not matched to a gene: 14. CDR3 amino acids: CASSGQGISSGGQYF. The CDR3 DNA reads TGTGCCAGCAGTGGACAGGGGATATCGAGCGGAGGGCAGTACTTC.

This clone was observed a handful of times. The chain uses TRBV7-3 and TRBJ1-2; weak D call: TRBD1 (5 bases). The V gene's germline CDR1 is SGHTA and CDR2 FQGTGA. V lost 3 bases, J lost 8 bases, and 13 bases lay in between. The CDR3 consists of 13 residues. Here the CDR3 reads CASSFSGGWGYTF. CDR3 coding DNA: TGTGCCAGCAGCTTTTCGGGGGGTTGGGGCTACACCTTC.

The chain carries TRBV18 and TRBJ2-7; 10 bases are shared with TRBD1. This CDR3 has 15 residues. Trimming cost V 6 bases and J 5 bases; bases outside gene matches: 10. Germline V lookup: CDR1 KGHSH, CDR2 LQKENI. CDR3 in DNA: TGTGCCAGCTCGATGTCGACAGGGGGCTTAGACGAGCAGTACTTC. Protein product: CASSMSTGGLDEQYF.

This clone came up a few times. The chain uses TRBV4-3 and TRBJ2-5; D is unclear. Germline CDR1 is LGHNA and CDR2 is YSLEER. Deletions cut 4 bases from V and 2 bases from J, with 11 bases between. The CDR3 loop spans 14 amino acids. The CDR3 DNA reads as TGCGCCAGCAGCCTACATCTACTACAAGAGACCCAGTACTTC. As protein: CASSLHLLQETQYF.

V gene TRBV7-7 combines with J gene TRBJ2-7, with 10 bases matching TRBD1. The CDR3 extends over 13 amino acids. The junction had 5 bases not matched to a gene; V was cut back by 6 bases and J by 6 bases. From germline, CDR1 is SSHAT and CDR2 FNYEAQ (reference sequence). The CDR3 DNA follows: TGTGCCAGCAGTTGGGACAGGGGAGGCGAGCAGTACTTC. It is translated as CASSWDRGGEQYF.

The CDR3 region has the DNA TGTGCCAGCAGTTTAGGGGGGTTCCCTGAAGCTTTCTTT. It translates to CASSLGGFPEAFF. V is TRBV28 and J is TRBJ1-1; a possible D gene is TRBD1 (5 bases). The CDR3 spans 13 residues. Per the germline V gene, CDR1 is MDHEN and CDR2 is SYDVKM. Trimming took 2 bases from V and 6 from J, leaving 10 bases between them.

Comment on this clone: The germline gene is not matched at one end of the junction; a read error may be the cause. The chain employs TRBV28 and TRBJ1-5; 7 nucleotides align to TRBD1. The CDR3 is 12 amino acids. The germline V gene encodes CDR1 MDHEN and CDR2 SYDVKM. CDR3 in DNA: TGTGCCAGCAGGGAACAGGGGACACGAAGTTCTTTT. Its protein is CASREQGTRSSF.

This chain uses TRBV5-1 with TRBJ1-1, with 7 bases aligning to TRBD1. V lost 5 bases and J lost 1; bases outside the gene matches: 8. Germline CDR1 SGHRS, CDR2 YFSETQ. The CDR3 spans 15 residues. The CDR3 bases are TGCGCCAGCAGTTCTAGACAGGGAGGGAACACTGAAGCTTTCTTT. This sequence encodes CASSSRQGGNTEAFF. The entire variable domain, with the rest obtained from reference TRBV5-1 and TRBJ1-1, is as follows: KAGVTQTPRYLIKTRGQQVTLSCSPISGHRSVSWYQQTPGQGLQFLFEYFSETQRNKGNFPGRFSGRQFSNSRSEMNVSTLELGDSALYLCASSSRQGGNTEAFFGQGTRLTVV.

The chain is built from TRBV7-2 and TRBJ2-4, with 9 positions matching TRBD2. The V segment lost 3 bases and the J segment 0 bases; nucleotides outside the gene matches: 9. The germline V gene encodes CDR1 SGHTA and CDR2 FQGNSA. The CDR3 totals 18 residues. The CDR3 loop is CASSFPLAGLLAKNIQYF. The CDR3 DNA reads TGTGCCAGCAGCTTCCCGCTAGCGGGGTTGCTAGCCAAAAACATTCAGTACTTC. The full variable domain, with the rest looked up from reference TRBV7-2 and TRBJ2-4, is GAGVSQSPSNKVTEKGKDVELRCDPISGHTALYWYRQSLGQGLEFLIYFQGNSAPDKSGLPSDRFSAERTGGSVSTLTIQRTQQEDSAVYLCASSFPLAGLLAKNIQYFGAGTRLSVL.

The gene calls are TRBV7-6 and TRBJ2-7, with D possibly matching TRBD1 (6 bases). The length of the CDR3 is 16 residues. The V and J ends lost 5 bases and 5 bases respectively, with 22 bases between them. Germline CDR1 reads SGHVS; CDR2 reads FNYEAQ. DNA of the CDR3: TGTGCCAGCAGCGGCCACAACAGGGTCGGGGAAAACGAGCAGTACTTC. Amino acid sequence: CASSGHNRVGENEQYF.

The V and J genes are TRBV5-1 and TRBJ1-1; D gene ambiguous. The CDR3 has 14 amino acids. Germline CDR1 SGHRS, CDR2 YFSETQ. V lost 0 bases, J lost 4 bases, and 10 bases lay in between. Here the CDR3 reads CASSLVGEGTEAFF. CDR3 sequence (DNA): TGCGCCAGCAGCTTGGTCGGGGAGGGCACTGAAGCTTTCTTT.

CDR3 sequence: CASSPNWDSSYEQYF. CDR3 DNA: TGTGCCAGCAGCCCAAACTGGGACAGCTCCTACGAGCAGTACTTC. The chain links TRBV9 to TRBJ2-7; 7 bases align to TRBD1. This CDR3 spans 15 amino acids. Germline CDR1 SGDLS, CDR2 YYNGEE. The ends lost 4 bases at V and 0 bases at J; junction bases unmatched: 7.

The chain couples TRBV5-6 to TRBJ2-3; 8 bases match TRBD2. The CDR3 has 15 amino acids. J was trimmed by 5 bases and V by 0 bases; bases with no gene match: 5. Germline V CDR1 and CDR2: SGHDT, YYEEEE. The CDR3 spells CASSLAGGPKDTQYF. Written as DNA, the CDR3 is TGTGCCAGCAGCTTGGCGGGAGGGCCGAAAGATACGCAGTATTTT.

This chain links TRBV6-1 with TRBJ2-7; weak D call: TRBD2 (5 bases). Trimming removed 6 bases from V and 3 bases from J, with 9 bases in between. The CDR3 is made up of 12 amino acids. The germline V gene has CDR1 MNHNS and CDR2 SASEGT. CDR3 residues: CASSSTSYEQYF. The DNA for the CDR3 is TGTGCCAGCAGCTCTACTAGCTACGAGCAGTACTTC.

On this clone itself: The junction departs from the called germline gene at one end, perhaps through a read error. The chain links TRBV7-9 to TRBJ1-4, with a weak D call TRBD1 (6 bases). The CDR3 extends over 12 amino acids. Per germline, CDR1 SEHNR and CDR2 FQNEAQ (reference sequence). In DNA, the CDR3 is TGTTCCAGCAGCTTTACAGGGGAAAAACTGTTTTTT. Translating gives CSSSFTGEKLFF.

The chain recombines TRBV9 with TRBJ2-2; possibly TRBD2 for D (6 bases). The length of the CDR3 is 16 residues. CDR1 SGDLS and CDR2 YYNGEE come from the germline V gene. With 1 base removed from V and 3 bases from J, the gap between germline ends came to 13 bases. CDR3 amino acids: CASSVRREEYTGELFF. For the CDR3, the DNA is TGTGCCAGCAGCGTACGGAGGGAGGAGTACACCGGGGAGCTGTTTTTT. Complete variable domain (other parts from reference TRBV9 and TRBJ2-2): DSGVTQTPKHLITATGQRVTLRCSPRSGDLSVYWYQQSLDQGLQFLIQYYNGEERAKGNILERFSAQQFPDLHSELNLSSLELGDSALYFCASSVRREEYTGELFFGEGSRLTVL.

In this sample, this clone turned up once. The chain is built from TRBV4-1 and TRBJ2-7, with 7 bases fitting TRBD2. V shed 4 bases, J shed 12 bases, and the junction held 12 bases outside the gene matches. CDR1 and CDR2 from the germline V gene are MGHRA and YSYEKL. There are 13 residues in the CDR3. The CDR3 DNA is TGCGCCAGCAGCCCGGGCGGGGGAGGAGCCCGGTACTTC. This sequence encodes CASSPGGGGARYF.

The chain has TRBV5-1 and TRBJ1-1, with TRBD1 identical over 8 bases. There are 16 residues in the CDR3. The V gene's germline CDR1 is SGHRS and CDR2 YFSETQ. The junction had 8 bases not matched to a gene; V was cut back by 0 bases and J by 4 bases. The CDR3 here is CASSLAGQGRSTEAFF. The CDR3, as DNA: TGCGCCAGCAGCTTGGCAGGACAGGGACGGAGCACTGAAGCTTTCTTT.

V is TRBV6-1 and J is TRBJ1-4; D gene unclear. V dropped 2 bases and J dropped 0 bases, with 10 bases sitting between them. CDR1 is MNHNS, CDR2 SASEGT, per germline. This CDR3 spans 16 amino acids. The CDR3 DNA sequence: TGTGCCAGCAGTGAATTTCCAACAGCAACTAATGAAAAACTGTTTTTT. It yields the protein CASSEFPTATNEKLFF.

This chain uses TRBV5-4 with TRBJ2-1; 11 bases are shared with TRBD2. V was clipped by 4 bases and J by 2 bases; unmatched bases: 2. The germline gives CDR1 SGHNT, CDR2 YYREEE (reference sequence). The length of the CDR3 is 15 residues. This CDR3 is CASSQLAGAYNEQFF. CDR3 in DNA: TGTGCCAGCAGCCAACTAGCGGGAGCCTACAATGAGCAGTTCTTC.

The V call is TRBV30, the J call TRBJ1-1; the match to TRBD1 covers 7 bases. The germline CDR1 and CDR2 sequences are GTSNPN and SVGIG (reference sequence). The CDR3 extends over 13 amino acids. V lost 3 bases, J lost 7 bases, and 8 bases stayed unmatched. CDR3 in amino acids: CAWSGDRDLEAFF. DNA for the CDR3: TGTGCCTGGAGCGGCGACAGGGATCTTGAAGCTTTCTTT.

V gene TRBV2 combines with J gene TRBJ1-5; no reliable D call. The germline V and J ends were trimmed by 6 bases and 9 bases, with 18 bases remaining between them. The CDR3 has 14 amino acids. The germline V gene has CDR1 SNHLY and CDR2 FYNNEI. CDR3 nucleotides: TGTGCCAGCAGGCGGGCCACCTCTACGGGGCCCCAGCATTTT. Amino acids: CASRRATSTGPQHF.

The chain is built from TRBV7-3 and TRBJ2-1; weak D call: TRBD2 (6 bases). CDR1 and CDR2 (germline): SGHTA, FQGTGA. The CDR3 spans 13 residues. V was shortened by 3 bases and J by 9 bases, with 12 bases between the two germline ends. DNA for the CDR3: TGTGCCAGCAGCTTCGGAGGGCAGGGTGAGCAGTTCTTC. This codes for CASSFGGQGEQFF.

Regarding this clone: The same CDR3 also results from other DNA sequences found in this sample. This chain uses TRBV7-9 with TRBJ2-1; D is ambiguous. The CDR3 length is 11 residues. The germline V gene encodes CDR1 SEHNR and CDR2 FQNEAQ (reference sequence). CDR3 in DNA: TGTTCCTCAAGCCCCGGCAATGAGCAGTTCTTC. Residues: CSSSPGNEQFF. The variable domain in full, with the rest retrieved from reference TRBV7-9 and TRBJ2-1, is DTGVSQNPRHKITKRGQNVTFRCDPISEHNRLYWYRQTLGQGPEFLTYFQNEAQLEKSRLLSDRFSAERPKGSFSTLEIQRTEQGDSAMYLCSSSPGNEQFFGPGTRLTVL.

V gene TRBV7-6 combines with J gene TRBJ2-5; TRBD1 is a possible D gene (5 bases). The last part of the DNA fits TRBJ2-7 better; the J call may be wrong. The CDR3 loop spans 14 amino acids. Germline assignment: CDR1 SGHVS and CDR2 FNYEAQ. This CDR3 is CASSLGHHSYEQYF. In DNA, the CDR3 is TGTGCCAGCAGCCTCGGACACCATTCCTACGAGCAGTACTTC.

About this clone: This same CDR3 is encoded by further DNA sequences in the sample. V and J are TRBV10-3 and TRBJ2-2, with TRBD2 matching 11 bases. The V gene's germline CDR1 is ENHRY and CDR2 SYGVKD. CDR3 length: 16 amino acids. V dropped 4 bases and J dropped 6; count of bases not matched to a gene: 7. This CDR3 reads CAISVLAGVGAGELFF. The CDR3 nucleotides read TGTGCCATCAGTGTACTAGCGGGAGTTGGAGCCGGGGAGCTGTTTTTT.

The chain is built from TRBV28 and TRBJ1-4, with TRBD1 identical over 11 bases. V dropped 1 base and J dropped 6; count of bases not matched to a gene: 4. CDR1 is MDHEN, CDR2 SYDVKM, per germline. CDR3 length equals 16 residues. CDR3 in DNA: TGTGCCAGCAGTTTATTGGGGACAGGGGGAGATGAAAAACTGTTTTTT. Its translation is CASSLLGTGGDEKLFF.